What follows describes a single T cell receptor beta chain. Its antigen is undetermined. The CDR3 runs 17 residues. Trimming left V 5 bases short and J 4 bases short, with 21 bases between. Per germline, CDR1 LNHDA and CDR2 SQIVND (reference sequence). The repertoire was sequenced with immunoSEQ multiplex PCR; TCRdb's copy has only in-frame clones and lacks some. The data hold about 40,000 clones, with approximately 77% observed a single time. The entry originates in a study of CD4 T cells in relation to SARS-CoV-2 and coronaviruses. Across the study: TCR beta CDR3s were sequenced after approximately nine-day antigen culture of PBMCs. Convalescent patients were fewer than 10 males and a few females; two were Hispanic. Whole-study results and caveats: According to naive versus memory sequencing, detected responses are memory recall, not newly primed.

The specimen was naive CD4+ T cells from PBMCs, cultured in vitro. Described subset: naive CD4+ T cells isolated by negative enrichment. The TCR sequence derives from an adult with COVID-19. The gene calls are TRBV19 and TRBJ2-1; D is possibly TRBD2 (6 bases). The CDR3 nucleotides read TGTGCCAGTAGTCCGGACGGCGGGGACTTGGGTTACAATGAGCAGTTCTTC. Encoded protein: CASSPDGGDLGYNEQFF.